The rows below give T cell receptor beta chains drawn from one sample of a study of blood T cells in healthy people across ages. TCRdb passed the 5' RACE reads through MiXCR, listing each CDR3 protein once. The sample comprises 630,000 or so distinct CDR3 sequences, approximately 30% of which are singletons, and 15% to 17% rests with the top ten. Sequenced input: blood. These receptors came from a woman of 80 years or more in good health. Both conserved end residues are part of each CDR3. Each record gives: D gene, V gene, J gene, clone size, CDR3 protein, CDR3 DNA. The D gene is left open where the match is weak. Clone size is stated in some rows and not others, as once, few, many or a class when expanded.

D: NA
V: TRBV3-1
J: TRBJ2-3
size: many
CDR3: CASSRTAADTQYF
DNA: TGTGCCAGCAGCCGGACGGCAGCAGATACGCAGTATTTT

D: TRBD2
V: TRBV20-1
J: TRBJ2-3
size: NA
CDR3: CSARHSSGRAADTQYF
DNA: TGCAGTGCTAGGCACTCTAGCGGGAGAGCTGCAGATACGCAGTATTTT

D: TRBD1
V: TRBV4-1
J: TRBJ2-7
size: NA
CDR3: CASSHPGQGIYEQYF
DNA: TGCGCCAGCAGCCACCCGGGACAGGGGATTTACGAGCAGTACTTC

D: TRBD2
V: TRBV20-1
J: TRBJ2-5
size: once
CDR3: CSADNLAGGRETQYF
DNA: TGCAGTGCTGACAATCTAGCGGGAGGGAGGGAGACCCAGTACTTC

D: NA
V: TRBV5-1
J: TRBJ1-2
size: many
CDR3: CASSARGAGYGYTF
DNA: TGCGCCAGCAGCGCGAGGGGGGCAGGCTATGGCTACACCTTC

D: TRBD2
V: TRBV20-1
J: TRBJ2-3
size: many
CDR3: CSASPAGNTDTQYF
DNA: TGCAGTGCGAGTCCAGCGGGAAACACAGATACGCAGTATTTT

D: TRBD1
V: TRBV2
J: TRBJ1-2
size: NA
CDR3: CATKTGASYGYTF
DNA: TGTGCCACCAAGACAGGGGCTAGCTATGGCTACACCTTC

D: NA
V: TRBV13
J: TRBJ2-7
size: many
CDR3: CASSLGLRPGGEQYF
DNA: TGTGCCAGCAGCTTAGGCCTCAGACCTGGAGGGGAGCAGTACTTC

D: TRBD2
V: TRBV20-1
J: TRBJ2-5
size: many
CDR3: CSARGAGGAGETQYF
DNA: TGCAGTGCTAGAGGGGCCGGGGGGGCCGGAGAGACCCAGTACTTC

D: TRBD2
V: TRBV11-1
J: TRBJ2-3
size: NA
CDR3: CASSLAGLAGGPSTDAQYF
DNA: TGTGCCAGCAGCCTCGCGGGTCTAGCGGGGGGGCCTAGCACAGATGCGCAGTATTTT

D: TRBD1
V: TRBV11-2
J: TRBJ2-1
size: many
CDR3: CASSLDNQGAGNEQFF
DNA: TGTGCCAGCAGCTTAGATAACCAGGGGGCTGGCAATGAGCAGTTCTTC

D: NA
V: TRBV5-5
J: TRBJ1-3
size: NA
CDR3: CASSLDGGNGNTIYF
DNA: TGTGCCAGCAGCTTGGACGGGGGCAATGGAAACACCATATATTTT

D: TRBD2
V: TRBV7-2
J: TRBJ2-1
size: once
CDR3: CASSLAGGLVAYNEQFF
DNA: TGTGCCAGCAGCTTAGCAGGGGGACTAGTCGCATACAATGAGCAGTTCTTC

D: NA
V: TRBV27
J: TRBJ1-1
size: many
CDR3: CASRPRRDTEAFF
DNA: TGTGCCAGCCGGCCCAGGAGGGACACTGAAGCTTTCTTT

D: NA
V: TRBV30
J: TRBJ2-1
size: few
CDR3: CAWSVGQGNNEQFF
DNA: TGTGCCTGGAGTGTGGGTCAGGGTAACAATGAGCAGTTCTTC

D: TRBD1
V: TRBV18
J: TRBJ2-7
size: many
CDR3: CASSPPGPTGEDEQYF
DNA: TGTGCCAGCTCACCACCGGGCCCGACAGGGGAGGACGAGCAGTACTTC

D: NA
V: TRBV7-7
J: TRBJ2-2
size: few
CDR3: CASSFGSGANTGELFF
DNA: TGTGCTAGCAGCTTTGGGTCGGGAGCTAACACCGGGGAGCTGTTTTTT

D: NA
V: TRBV7-2
J: TRBJ1-2
size: NA
CDR3: CASSPQPLTNYGYTF
DNA: TGTGCCAGCAGCCCTCAGCCCCTAACTAACTATGGCTACACCTTC

D: TRBD1
V: TRBV12-3/TRBV12-4
J: TRBJ1-2
size: many
CDR3: CASSYRGLYGYTF
DNA: TGTGCCAGCAGTTACAGGGGACTCTATGGCTACACCTTC

D: TRBD2
V: TRBV5-1
J: TRBJ2-7
size: NA
CDR3: CASSNSGIYEQYF
DNA: TGCGCCAGCAGTAATAGCGGGATCTACGAGCAGTACTTC

D: TRBD2
V: TRBV5-1
J: TRBJ2-1
size: NA
CDR3: CASSLEGLDNEQFF
DNA: TGCGCCAGCAGCTTGGAGGGACTAGACAATGAGCAGTTCTTC

D: TRBD1
V: TRBV18
J: TRBJ1-1
size: many
CDR3: CASSPGQGRTEAFF
DNA: TGTGCCAGCAGCCCTGGACAGGGGCGTACTGAAGCTTTCTTT

D: TRBD2
V: TRBV7-2
J: TRBJ2-7
size: many
CDR3: CASSLERGTEQYF
DNA: TGTGCCAGCAGCTTAGAGCGGGGGACCGAGCAGTACTTC

D: TRBD2
V: TRBV11-1
J: TRBJ2-1
size: many
CDR3: CASSSGLAGGRSSYNEQFF
DNA: TGTGCCAGCAGCTCGGGACTAGCGGGGGGCCGGAGCTCCTACAATGAGCAGTTCTTC

D: NA
V: TRBV21-1
J: TRBJ2-7
size: many
CDR3: CASSKAAPIYEQYF
DNA: TGTGCCAGCAGCAAAGCGGCCCCGATCTACGAGCAGTACTTC

D: NA
V: TRBV7-2
J: TRBJ1-6
size: many
CDR3: CASSYLSRERRSPLHF
DNA: TGTGCCAGCAGCTACCTATCCAGGGAAAGGCGGTCACCCCTCCACTTT

D: NA
V: TRBV3-1
J: TRBJ2-1
size: many
CDR3: CASSQLNEQFF
DNA: TGTGCCAGCAGCCAACTTAATGAGCAGTTCTTC

D: TRBD1
V: TRBV5-1
J: TRBJ2-2
size: few
CDR3: CASSHTGQGFGNTGELFF
DNA: TGCGCCAGCAGCCATACCGGACAGGGGTTCGGGAACACCGGGGAGCTGTTTTTT

D: NA
V: TRBV5-1
J: TRBJ1-5
size: NA
CDR3: CASSRGDQLDQPQHF
DNA: TGCGCCAGCAGCCGGGGGGACCAACTTGATCAGCCCCAGCATTTT

D: NA
V: TRBV7-2
J: TRBJ1-2
size: NA
CDR3: CASSLQQSGVGYTF
DNA: TGTGCCAGCAGCTTGCAACAGTCGGGGGTTGGCTACACCTTC

D: TRBD1
V: TRBV18
J: TRBJ1-2
size: few
CDR3: CASSPGQGPVYGYTF
DNA: TGTGCCAGCTCACCAGGACAGGGGCCTGTCTATGGCTACACCTTC

D: TRBD1
V: TRBV20-1
J: TRBJ2-1
size: many
CDR3: CSAKPAGTGPNEQFF
DNA: TGCAGTGCTAAGCCGGCCGGGACAGGGCCCAATGAGCAGTTCTTC

D: TRBD2
V: TRBV7-2
J: TRBJ2-1
size: few
CDR3: CASSPGTSGRGGNEQFF
DNA: TGTGCCAGCAGCCCCGGGACTAGCGGGAGAGGGGGGAATGAGCAGTTCTTC

D: TRBD1
V: TRBV28
J: TRBJ1-5
size: few
CDR3: CASSLYRGHQPQHF
DNA: TGTGCCAGCAGTTTATACAGGGGGCATCAGCCCCAGCATTTT

D: TRBD1
V: TRBV5-4
J: TRBJ2-3
size: NA
CDR3: CASSLKGAATQYF
DNA: TGTGCCAGCAGCTTGAAGGGGGCGGCCACGCAGTATTTT

D: NA
V: TRBV5-1
J: TRBJ2-3
size: many
CDR3: CASSAYTDTQYF
DNA: TGCGCCAGCAGCGCTTACACAGATACGCAGTATTTT

D: TRBD1
V: TRBV6-2/TRBV6-3
J: TRBJ1-1
size: many
CDR3: CASNWIRQGVTEAFF
DNA: TGTGCCAGCAATTGGATCAGACAGGGGGTTACTGAAGCTTTCTTT

D: TRBD1
V: TRBV5-1
J: TRBJ2-4
size: many
CDR3: CASSLDGVTGGIAKNIQYF
DNA: TGCGCCAGCAGCTTGGACGGCGTTACAGGGGGAATAGCCAAAAACATTCAGTACTTC

D: NA
V: TRBV20-1
J: TRBJ2-3
size: many
CDR3: CSARLSTDTQYF
DNA: TGCAGTGCTAGACTATCCACAGATACGCAGTATTTT

D: TRBD1
V: TRBV25-1
J: TRBJ1-2
size: many
CDR3: CASSDPTGGNYGYTF
DNA: TGTGCCAGCAGTGATCCGACAGGGGGCAACTATGGCTACACCTTC

D: NA
V: TRBV20-1
J: TRBJ1-3
size: NA
CDR3: CSARDETSGGPSSGNTIYF
DNA: TGCAGTGCTAGAGATGAAACCTCGGGAGGCCCTAGCTCTGGAAACACCATATATTTT

D: TRBD1
V: TRBV20-1
J: TRBJ2-7
size: once
CDR3: CSARPGTGPYEQYF
DNA: TGCAGTGCTAGACCAGGGACAGGCCCCTACGAGCAGTACTTC